Below are 27 T cell receptor beta chains sequenced from a single sample in a study of monozygotic twins with inflammatory bowel disease. TCRdb reworked the 5' RACE reads into one entry per CDR3 protein, no DNA. The table counts approximately 100,000 distinct CDR3 sequences; 1.5% to 2% lies in the top ten. The sample was blood. All receptors derive from a human donor with ulcerative colitis or Crohn's disease, or a healthy co-twin of an affected twin (not recorded which).

This rearrangement joins TRBV27 to TRBJ1-4; checking the TCRdb D call of TRBD1 is not possible without DNA. CDR1 is MNHEY, CDR2 SMNVEV, per germline (reference sequence). The CDR3 sequence is 15 residues long. CDR3 sequence reads: CASSLNRGKNEKLFF.

The genes are TRBV2 and TRBJ2-2; TCRdb's D call of TRBD1 is untestable without DNA. This CDR3 is built from 15 residues. Germline-derived CDR1 and CDR2 are SNHLY and FYNNEI. The CDR3 reads CASSPPSVLRGELFF.

This sequence joins TRBV28 and TRBJ2-6; the TRBD1 assignment by TCRdb is unverifiable without DNA. The CDR3 is made up of 15 amino acids. CDR1 is MDHEN, CDR2 SYDVKM, per germline. The CDR3 sequence: CASSFHGAGANVLTF.

The chain employs TRBV6-2 or TRBV6-3 and TRBJ2-5; TCRdb calls TRBD1, which cannot be checked without DNA. This CDR3 contains 17 residues. Germline V gene sequence: CDR1 MNHEY, CDR2 SVGEGT. CDR3 residues: CASSYSGIDRGRETQYF.

V and J are TRBV7-2 and TRBJ1-2; TCRdb outputs TRBD1, but without DNA this stays unchecked. CDR3 length: 12 amino acids. Germline CDR1 is SGHTA and CDR2 is FQGNSA. The chain's CDR3 is CASSFWGGSYTF.

The chain is built from TRBV20-1 and TRBJ2-7; TCRdb indicates TRBD2, and absent DNA this call remains unverified. The CDR3 spans 15 residues. The germline V gene has CDR1 DFQATT and CDR2 SNEGSKA (reference sequence). CDR3 loop: CSARDQVSGNYEQYF.

V is TRBV6-2 or TRBV6-3 and J is TRBJ1-2. The germline gives CDR1 MNHEY, CDR2 SVGEGT. The CDR3 loop spans 14 amino acids. The CDR3 loop is CASSSSAASNRYTF.

The V call is TRBV15, the J call TRBJ2-5; TCRdb selects TRBD2, and the lack of DNA leaves this call unchecked. The germline V gene encodes CDR1 LNHNV and CDR2 YYDKDF (reference sequence). This CDR3 contains 16 residues. Here the CDR3 reads CATSRDRLTSGRPQYF.

The chain combines TRBV7-9 with TRBJ2-3; the TCRdb call, TRBD1, lacks DNA for checking. The CDR3 spans 12 residues. Germline-derived CDR1 and CDR2 are SEHNR and FQNEAQ (reference sequence). The CDR3 reads CAITGSTDTQYF.

This chain uses TRBV2 with TRBJ2-7; the TCRdb call, TRBD1, lacks DNA for checking. In germline, CDR1 is SNHLY, CDR2 FYNNEI. The CDR3 spans 15 residues. The CDR3 sequence is CASSAQGRGPYEQYF.

The gene calls are TRBV18 and TRBJ1-5. The CDR3 totals 15 residues. The V gene's germline CDR1 is KGHSH and CDR2 LQKENI. Here the CDR3 reads CASSLSGEFGQPQHF.

The gene calls are TRBV5-1 and TRBJ2-7; with no DNA, the TCRdb D assignment of TRBD1 cannot be verified. CDR1 and CDR2 from the germline V gene are SGHRS and YFSETQ. This CDR3 has 14 amino acids. The CDR3 sequence is CASSPGQVNYEQYF.

This chain joins TRBV20-1 and TRBJ1-6; TCRdb calls TRBD1, which cannot be checked without DNA. CDR1 and CDR2 from the germline V gene are DFQATT and SNEGSKA (reference sequence). This CDR3 spans 16 amino acids. CDR3 residues: CSAKLTGLSYNSPLHF.

This rearrangement joins TRBV6-5 to TRBJ2-1; there is no DNA to check the TCRdb D call of TRBD1. The CDR3 is 18 residues long. From germline, CDR1 is MNHEY and CDR2 SVGAGI. This chain's CDR3 is CASSYTNFVGVNYNEQFF.

This chain joins TRBV25-1 and TRBJ2-1; lacking DNA, the TRBD1 call made by TCRdb goes unchecked. Germline CDR1 MGHDK, CDR2 SYGVNS. The CDR3 is 16 amino acids. The CDR3 here is CASSELGTGGYNEQFF. The variable domain in full, completed from reference TRBV25-1 and TRBJ2-1, reads EADIYQTPRYLVIGTGKKITLECSQTMGHDKMYWYQQDPGMELHLIHYSYGVNSTEKGDLSSESTVSRIRTEHFPLTLESARPSHTSQYLCASSELGTGGYNEQFFGPGTRLTVL.

This chain uses TRBV30 with TRBJ2-7. The CDR3 length is 13 residues. In germline, CDR1 is GTSNPN, CDR2 SVGIG (reference sequence). The CDR3 loop is CAWSAGIGYEQYF.

V usage is TRBV3-1 and J usage is TRBJ1-1. The CDR3 contains 16 residues. CDR1 and CDR2 (germline): LGHDT, YNNKEL (reference sequence). The CDR3 loop is CASSQEGTRGGTEAFF. Drawing the rest from reference TRBV3-1 and TRBJ1-1, the complete variable domain is DTAVSQTPKYLVTQMGNDKSIKCEQNLGHDTMYWYKQDSKKFLKIMFSYNNKELIINETVPNRFSPKSPDKAHLNLHINSLELGDSAVYFCASSQEGTRGGTEAFFGQGTRLTVV.

The chain joins TRBV27 to TRBJ2-5. CDR1 is MNHEY, CDR2 SMNVEV, per germline (reference sequence). CDR3 length: 13 residues. CDR3 region: CASSLGVGETQYF.

V gene TRBV10-3 combines with J gene TRBJ2-3; absent DNA, TCRdb's TRBD1 call cannot be checked. Germline assignment: CDR1 ENHRY and CDR2 SYGVKD. The CDR3 sequence is 13 residues long. The CDR3 reads CAIRNRNTDTQYF.

This rearrangement joins TRBV11-3 to TRBJ2-3; the TCRdb call, TRBD2, lacks DNA for checking. This CDR3 has 14 amino acids. The germline gives CDR1 SGHNT, CDR2 YENEEA. This CDR3 is CASSLDQTRNTQYF.

V is TRBV12-3 or TRBV12-4 and J is TRBJ2-1. The CDR3 length is 15 residues. The CDR3 reads CASSPDGALYNEQFF.

The J gene is TRBJ2-1, the V gene TRBV5-1. Germline CDR1 SGHRS, CDR2 YFSETQ. The CDR3 covers 12 residues. The CDR3 is CASSWQGSEQFF.

This chain joins TRBV25-1 and TRBJ1-2. The CDR3 totals 13 residues. The germline V gene has CDR1 MGHDK and CDR2 SYGVNS. CDR3 amino acids: CASSEYGPYGYTF.

This chain connects TRBV20-1 to TRBJ2-3; the TRBD1 assignment by TCRdb is unverifiable without DNA. This CDR3 is 15 amino acids long. Germline V gene data show CDR1 as DFQATT and CDR2 as SNEGSKA (reference sequence). The CDR3 region is CSAPRGGLLTDTQYF.

The rearrangement joins TRBV5-1 to TRBJ2-1; no DNA is available, so the TRBD2 call from TCRdb remains unchecked. In germline, CDR1 is SGHRS, CDR2 YFSETQ. The CDR3 contains 15 residues. CDR3 protein: CASSLSSGYYNEQFF. The full variable domain, with the rest looked up from reference TRBV5-1 and TRBJ2-1, is KAGVTQTPRYLIKTRGQQVTLSCSPISGHRSVSWYQQTPGQGLQFLFEYFSETQRNKGNFPGRFSGRQFSNSRSEMNVSTLELGDSALYLCASSLSSGYYNEQFFGPGTRLTVL.

The chain recombines TRBV28 with TRBJ1-1; TCRdb names TRBD1, which stays unverified in the absence of DNA. Germline V CDR1 and CDR2: MDHEN, SYDVKM. CDR3 length: 13 residues. The chain's CDR3 is CASWTGMNTEAFF.

The V gene is TRBV18, the J gene TRBJ1-4; TCRdb calls TRBD1, which cannot be checked without DNA. The CDR3 spans 15 residues. Germline V gene data show CDR1 as KGHSH and CDR2 as LQKENI. This CDR3 is CASSPPRGTNEKLFF.